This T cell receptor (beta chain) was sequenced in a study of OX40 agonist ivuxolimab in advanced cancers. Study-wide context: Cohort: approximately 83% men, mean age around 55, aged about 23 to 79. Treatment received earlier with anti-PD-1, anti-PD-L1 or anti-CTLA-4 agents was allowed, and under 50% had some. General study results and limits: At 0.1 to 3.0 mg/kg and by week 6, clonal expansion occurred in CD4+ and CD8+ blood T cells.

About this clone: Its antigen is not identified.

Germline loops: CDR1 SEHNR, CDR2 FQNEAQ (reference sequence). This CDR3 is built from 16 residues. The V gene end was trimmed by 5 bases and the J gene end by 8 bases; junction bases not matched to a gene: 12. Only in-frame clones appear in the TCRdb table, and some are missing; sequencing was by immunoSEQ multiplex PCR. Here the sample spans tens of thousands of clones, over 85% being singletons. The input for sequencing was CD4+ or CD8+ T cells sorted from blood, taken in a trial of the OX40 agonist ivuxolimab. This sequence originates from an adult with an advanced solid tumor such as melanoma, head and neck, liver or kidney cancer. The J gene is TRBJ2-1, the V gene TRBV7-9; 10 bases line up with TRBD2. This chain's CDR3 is CASSRLSGTSADEQFF. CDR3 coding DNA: TGTGCCAGCAGCCGACTTAGCGGGACTAGCGCTGATGAGCAGTTCTTC.